These 26 T cell receptor beta chains were sequenced from one sample in a study of radiotherapy plus CTLA-4 blockade in lung cancer. TCRdb keeps only in-frame clones here, not all; method: immunoSEQ multiplex PCR. The sample gives 9,500 to 15,000 clones, about 86% of which show up once; roughly 29% is in the top ten. The material was peripheral blood, obtained from a patient treated with radiotherapy plus ipilimumab. Every receptor here comes from a human donor with non-small cell lung cancer that progressed on radiotherapy plus ipilimumab.

The V gene is TRBV5-1, the J gene TRBJ1-5; tentatively, D is TRBD1 (5 bases). This CDR3 is 13 amino acids long. The V gene lost 4 bases and the J gene lost 3 bases, with 8 bases spanning the gap. Germline V gene sequence: CDR1 SGHRS, CDR2 YFSETQ. CDR3 amino acids: CASSGGDNQPQHF. DNA for the CDR3: TGCGCCAGCAGCGGGGGGGACAATCAGCCCCAGCATTTT.

This chain joins TRBV6-6 and TRBJ2-1, with D tentatively TRBD1 (5 bases). In germline, CDR1 is MNHNY, CDR2 SVGAGI (reference sequence). The CDR3 length is 12 residues. V was trimmed by 7 bases and J by 16 bases, leaving 20 bases between them. In nucleotides, the CDR3 is TGTGCCAGCAACTGGGGCAGGGATATTTCCTTCTTC. Protein sequence: CASNWGRDISFF.

The chain couples TRBV4-1 to TRBJ1-2; D unclear. V was cut by 0 bases and J by 2 bases, with 7 bases left in between. CDR1 MGHRA and CDR2 YSYEKL come from the germline V gene. This CDR3 has 14 amino acids. This chain's CDR3 is CASSQEGRNYGYTF. In DNA, the CDR3 is TGCGCCAGCAGCCAAGAAGGACGGAACTATGGCTACACCTTC.

This CDR3 reads CASSAGGGPGYGYTF. The CDR3 bases are TGTGCCAGCAGTGCAGGGGGGGGGCCGGGCTATGGCTACACCTTC. This sequence joins TRBV2 and TRBJ1-2; the match to TRBD1 covers 7 bases. From germline, CDR1 is SNHLY and CDR2 FYNNEI. There are 15 residues in the CDR3. J lost 4 bases, V lost 4 bases, and 9 bases had no gene match.

The chain is built from TRBV29-1 and TRBJ2-1; D gene ambiguous. Trimming took 6 bases from V and 8 from J, leaving 11 bases between them. Germline assignment: CDR1 SQVTM and CDR2 ANQGSEA. This CDR3 contains 11 residues. This chain's CDR3 is CSVRRVDEQFF. CDR3 nucleotides: TGCAGCGTCCGACGGGTTGATGAGCAGTTCTTC.

This clone was counted only a few times. The chain employs TRBV21-1 and TRBJ2-2; the DNA was not compared with TRBD1, the D call given in the table. TRBV21-1 is noted as a pseudogene. This CDR3 is built from 17 residues. CDR3 coding DNA: TGTGCCAGCAGCAAAGGGCCACCGACAGGGAACACCGGGGAGCTGTTTTTT. Protein: CASSKGPPTGNTGELFF.

The V gene is TRBV7-2, the J gene TRBJ2-3; no clear D. The germline V gene has CDR1 SGHTA and CDR2 FQGNSA. The CDR3 contains 13 residues. Trimming took off 3 bases at V and 3 bases at J, with 7 bases between the two ends. The CDR3 nucleotides read TGTGCCAGCAGCTTCAGCAGGACAGATACGCAGTATTTT. Protein product: CASSFSRTDTQYF. The full variable domain, its missing parts supplied by reference TRBV7-2 and TRBJ2-3, is GAGVSQSPSNKVTEKGKDVELRCDPISGHTALYWYRQSLGQGLEFLIYFQGNSAPDKSGLPSDRFSAERTGGSVSTLTIQRTQQEDSAVYLCASSFSRTDTQYFGPGTRLTVL.

This chain uses TRBV19 with TRBJ1-1, with TRBD1 identical over 7 bases. The CDR3 runs 15 residues. V lost 2 bases, J lost 6 bases, and 9 bases stayed unmatched. Per the germline V gene, CDR1 is LNHDA and CDR2 is SQIVND (reference sequence). Here the CDR3 reads CASSISTDRAAEAFF. CDR3 sequence (DNA): TGTGCCAGTAGTATATCAACAGACAGGGCCGCTGAAGCTTTCTTT.

The J gene is TRBJ1-6, the V gene TRBV19; 7 nucleotides align to TRBD1. CDR3 size: 15 residues. CDR1 and CDR2 (germline): LNHDA, SQIVND (reference sequence). J was trimmed by 10 bases and V by 6 bases; bases with no gene match: 12. CDR3 region: CASRMGRTGGSPLHF. Here the CDR3 DNA reads TGTGCCAGTAGAATGGGTCGGACAGGAGGCTCACCCCTCCACTTT.

The chain joins TRBV7-2 to TRBJ2-4; D is possibly TRBD2 (6 bases). Germline V gene sequence: CDR1 SGHTA, CDR2 FQGNSA. The V end was cut by 2 bases, the J end by 4 bases, with 9 bases between. This CDR3 has 14 amino acids. In nucleotides, the CDR3 is TGTGCCAGCAGCTTAATGGCGGGGAAAAACATTCAGTACTTC. It codes for CASSLMAGKNIQYF. The full variable domain, with the rest looked up from reference TRBV7-2 and TRBJ2-4, is GAGVSQSPSNKVTEKGKDVELRCDPISGHTALYWYRQSLGQGLEFLIYFQGNSAPDKSGLPSDRFSAERTGGSVSTLTIQRTQQEDSAVYLCASSLMAGKNIQYFGAGTRLSVL.

The V call is TRBV5-1, the J call TRBJ2-3; D is possibly TRBD2 (5 bases). Trimming removed 8 bases from V and 6 bases from J, with 16 bases in between. CDR3 length: 13 amino acids. Per the germline V gene, CDR1 is SGHRS and CDR2 is YFSETQ. CDR3 bases: TGCGCCAGTACGACTACCTTCAGGGATACGCAGTATTTT. This sequence encodes CASTTTFRDTQYF. The variable domain in full, with the rest retrieved from reference TRBV5-1 and TRBJ2-3, is KAGVTQTPRYLIKTRGQQVTLSCSPISGHRSVSWYQQTPGQGLQFLFEYFSETQRNKGNFPGRFSGRQFSNSRSEMNVSTLELGDSALYLCASTTTFRDTQYFGPGTRLTVL.

This sequence joins TRBV4-1 and TRBJ1-5, with 9 positions matching TRBD1. Germline V gene sequence: CDR1 MGHRA, CDR2 YSYEKL. With 1 base clipped from V and 0 bases from J, the junction kept 4 bases outside the gene matches. The length of the CDR3 is 17 residues. CDR3 in DNA: TGCGCCAGCAGCCAAGTGGGACAGGGTTATAGCAATCAGCCCCAGCATTTT. This translates into CASSQVGQGYSNQPQHF.

V and J are TRBV27 and TRBJ2-4, with a weak D call TRBD2 (6 bases). Deletions cut 9 bases from V and 0 bases from J, with 12 bases between. CDR1 and CDR2 from the germline V gene are MNHEY and SMNVEV (reference sequence). CDR3 length equals 14 residues. This CDR3 reads CARAGGLAKNIQYF. For the CDR3, the DNA is TGTGCCAGGGCAGGAGGGCTAGCCAAAAACATTCAGTACTTC.

The chain is built from TRBV6-6 and TRBJ1-1; D gene ambiguous. Germline lookup yields CDR1 MNHNY and CDR2 SVGAGI (reference sequence). Deletions cut 2 bases from V and 10 bases from J, with 8 bases between. CDR3 length: 11 amino acids. The CDR3: CASSYPLPAFF. The CDR3 region has the DNA TGTGCCAGCAGTTACCCCTTACCAGCTTTCTTT.

The chain uses TRBV6-6 and TRBJ2-5; D call uncertain. The CDR3 extends over 11 amino acids. The V gene's germline CDR1 is MNHNY and CDR2 SVGAGI (reference sequence). V was clipped by 6 bases and J by 4 bases, with 6 bases between them. CDR3 coding DNA: TGTGCCAGCAGAAATGGAGAGACCCAGTACTTC. Protein sequence: CASRNGETQYF.

A remark on this clone: Other nucleotide sequences in the sample specify the same CDR3. This chain uses TRBV18 with TRBJ1-3; D is unclear. V was shortened by 3 bases and J by 0 bases, with 12 bases between the two germline ends. The CDR3 has 16 amino acids. Germline CDR1 KGHSH, CDR2 LQKENI. The CDR3 is CASSPRTVGSGNTIYF. The CDR3 nucleotides read TGTGCCAGCTCACCCCGGACGGTCGGCTCTGGAAACACCATATATTTT.

This clone occurred once. The CDR3 DNA reads TGTGCCAGCAGCGGGCCTAGCACAGATACGCAGTATTTT. Protein sequence: CASSGPSTDTQYF. The J gene is TRBJ2-3, the V gene TRBV7-2; D uncertain. The V and J ends lost 5 bases and 0 bases respectively, with 6 bases between them. Germline CDR1 is SGHTA and CDR2 is FQGNSA. The CDR3 sequence is 13 residues long.

The rearrangement joins TRBV28 to TRBJ2-4; 16 bases agree with TRBD2. V was pared by 6 bases and J by 4 bases, with 9 bases of the junction left unmatched. The CDR3 runs 18 residues. The germline V gene has CDR1 MDHEN and CDR2 SYDVKM. CDR3 sequence reads: CASRDTGTSGGGKNIQYF. The CDR3 nucleotides read TGTGCCAGCAGGGATACCGGGACTAGCGGGGGGGGAAAAAACATTCAGTACTTC. The full variable domain, completed using reference TRBV28 and TRBJ2-4, is DVKVTQSSRYLVKRTGEKVFLECVQDMDHENMFWYRQDPGLGLRLIYFSYDVKMKEKGDIPEGYSVSREKKERFSLILESASTNQTSMYLCASRDTGTSGGGKNIQYFGAGTRLSVL.

V usage is TRBV2 and J usage is TRBJ1-2; the D gene is possibly TRBD1 (5 bases). The ends were cut back, 7 bases at V and 8 bases at J, with 14 bases in the middle. CDR3 length: 12 residues. The germline V gene has CDR1 SNHLY and CDR2 FYNNEI. Here the CDR3 DNA reads TGTGCCAGCACTGGGGCAGCCCCGGGCTACACCTTC. It codes for CASTGAAPGYTF.

This clone came up a few times. The rearrangement uses TRBV7-8 and TRBJ1-2, with D perhaps TRBD1 (5 bases). The CDR3 is 16 amino acids. The ends were cut back, 5 bases at V and 4 bases at J, with 20 bases in the middle. The germline V gene has CDR1 SGHVS and CDR2 FQNEAQ. In DNA form, the CDR3 reads TGTGCCAGCAGCCAAGACCCCAACGTGGGGCTCTATGGCTACACCTTC. Residues: CASSQDPNVGLYGYTF.

This chain links TRBV7-2 with TRBJ2-3; D may be TRBD2 (5 bases). Trimming took off 3 bases at V and 2 bases at J, with 12 bases between the two ends. The germline gives CDR1 SGHTA, CDR2 FQGNSA. The CDR3 consists of 15 residues. The CDR3 DNA sequence: TGTGCCAGCAGCTTCGGGGTAGGCCTCACAGATACGCAGTATTTT. It specifies CASSFGVGLTDTQYF.

The chain recombines TRBV4-2 with TRBJ1-1; no reliable D call. CDR3 length equals 12 residues. V was clipped by 5 bases and J by 2 bases, with 6 bases between them. The V gene's germline CDR1 is LGHNA and CDR2 YNFKEQ. This CDR3 reads CASSLQNTEAFF. CDR3 sequence (DNA): TGTGCCAGCAGCTTGCAAAACACTGAAGCTTTCTTT.

This chain connects TRBV19 to TRBJ2-7, with D tentatively TRBD1 (6 bases). CDR1 is LNHDA, CDR2 SQIVND, per germline (reference sequence). The CDR3 length is 15 residues. V was pared by 1 base and J by 0 bases, with 10 bases between. The CDR3 DNA follows: TGTGCCAGTAGTATAGTGGACAGCGCCTCCTACGAGCAGTACTTC. It is translated as CASSIVDSASYEQYF.

This CDR3 reads CASSTPDRWTYEQYF. CDR3 in DNA: TGTGCCAGCAGCACCCCCGACCGCTGGACCTACGAGCAGTACTTC. This chain uses TRBV6-5 with TRBJ2-7; no clear D gene. Germline V gene lookup returns CDR1 MNHEY and CDR2 SVGAGI. This CDR3 comprises 15 residues. V dropped 6 bases and J dropped 2 bases, with 17 bases sitting between them.

The chain joins TRBV7-2 to TRBJ2-7; 11 positions match TRBD2. There are 15 residues in the CDR3. J gave up 2 bases and V 4 bases, and 4 bases lay outside the gene matches. The germline V gene has CDR1 SGHTA and CDR2 FQGNSA. CDR3 amino acids: CASSSTSGDPYEQYF. The CDR3 nucleotides are TGTGCCAGCAGCTCGACTAGCGGGGACCCCTACGAGCAGTACTTC.

This chain uses TRBV5-1 with TRBJ1-4, with D hard to call. V lost 1 base and J 8 bases, leaving 15 bases between the germline ends. CDR1 is SGHRS and CDR2 is YFSETQ in the germline V gene. This CDR3 is built from 15 residues. DNA of the CDR3: TGCGCCAGCAGCTTGTCGGCACAGTATACAGAAAAACTGTTTTTT. Translation gives CASSLSAQYTEKLFF.